The 16 T cell receptor beta chains below come from one sample, sequenced in a study of blood T cell repertoires in COVID-19. The repertoire was sequenced with immunoSEQ multiplex PCR; TCRdb's copy has only in-frame clones and lacks some. The sample carries a few hundred thousand clones, around four fifths recorded once. Sequencing input: peripheral blood. The receptors stem from a woman between 50 and 59 years old with active or convalescent COVID-19.

The chain joins TRBV5-1 to TRBJ2-5; D perhaps matches TRBD1 (6 bases). The CDR3 runs 17 residues. Trimming removed 4 bases at V and 2 bases at J, with 21 bases between. From germline, CDR1 is SGHRS and CDR2 YFSETQ. The CDR3 DNA follows: TGCGCCAGCAGCCTAAACCTAGGGGGTACCTCACAAGAGACCCAGTACTTC. Protein sequence: CASSLNLGGTSQETQYF.

The chain has TRBV4-1 and TRBJ2-7; D is possibly TRBD1 (6 bases). V was clipped by 1 base and J by 1 base, with 11 bases between them. CDR1 and CDR2 from the germline V gene are MGHRA and YSYEKL. The CDR3 runs 15 residues. The CDR3 DNA sequence: TGCGCCAGCAGCCAAGTCAGGGGCGCGTCCTACGAGCAGTACTTC. As protein: CASSQVRGASYEQYF.

The V and J genes are TRBV5-1 and TRBJ2-7; TRBD2 aligns across 8 bases. J lost 5 bases, V lost 3 bases, and 7 bases had no gene match. This CDR3 is 14 amino acids long. In germline, CDR1 is SGHRS, CDR2 YFSETQ. In DNA form, the CDR3 reads TGCGCCAGCAGCTCCTATACGGGAGGGAACGAGCAGTACTTC. As protein: CASSSYTGGNEQYF. Looking up the rest from reference TRBV5-1 and TRBJ2-7 gives the full variable domain: KAGVTQTPRYLIKTRGQQVTLSCSPISGHRSVSWYQQTPGQGLQFLFEYFSETQRNKGNFPGRFSGRQFSNSRSEMNVSTLELGDSALYLCASSSYTGGNEQYFGPGTRLTVT.

This clone was seen a few times. The genes are TRBV7-9 and TRBJ1-3; the D is unclear. V gave up 1 base and J gave up 0 bases, with 4 bases separating them. The CDR3 length is 14 residues. Germline values: CDR1 SEHNR, CDR2 FQNEAQ (reference sequence). As DNA, the CDR3 is TGTGCCAGCAGCTTAGTCAGCTCTGGAAACACCATATATTTT. Translated: CASSLVSSGNTIYF.

The chain joins TRBV7-8 to TRBJ2-7; TRBD2 matches 7 bases. Germline values: CDR1 SGHVS, CDR2 FQNEAQ. With 2 bases clipped from V and 5 bases from J, the junction kept 9 bases outside the gene matches. This CDR3 is built from 15 residues. The CDR3 here is CASSLPRAGVDEQYF. CDR3 bases: TGTGCCAGCAGCTTACCTCGGGCGGGAGTAGACGAGCAGTACTTC.

This chain uses TRBV9 with TRBJ2-7, with TRBD2 matching 9 bases. The CDR3 extends over 15 amino acids. Trimming removed 0 bases from V and 4 bases from J; junction bases left unmatched: 5. Per the germline V gene, CDR1 is SGDLS and CDR2 is YYNGEE. This CDR3 reads CASSVEAGGGYEQYF. The CDR3 bases are TGTGCCAGCAGCGTAGAAGCGGGAGGAGGGTACGAGCAGTACTTC. Based on the CDR3 plus reference TRBV9 and TRBJ2-7, the full variable domain is DSGVTQTPKHLITATGQRVTLRCSPRSGDLSVYWYQQSLDQGLQFLIQYYNGEERAKGNILERFSAQQFPDLHSELNLSSLELGDSALYFCASSVEAGGGYEQYFGPGTRLTVT.

The rearrangement links TRBV24-1 to TRBJ2-7, with TRBD2 matching over 8 bases. The CDR3 has 17 amino acids. CDR1 and CDR2 from the germline V gene are KGHDR and SFDVKD. After removal of 5 bases from V and 0 bases from J, the junction contained 11 bases not matched to a gene. CDR3 in amino acids: CATSVKWGLGSSYEQYF. The CDR3 region has the DNA TGTGCCACCAGTGTGAAATGGGGACTAGGAAGCTCCTACGAGCAGTACTTC.

This chain links TRBV6-5 with TRBJ2-7; unclear D gene. The germline V and J ends were trimmed by 6 bases and 0 bases, with 12 bases remaining between them. The CDR3 length is 14 residues. CDR1 is MNHEY and CDR2 is SVGAGI in the germline V gene. DNA for the CDR3: TGTGCCAGCAGGGTTTCGGTAAGCTCCTACGAGCAGTACTTC. The encoded protein is CASRVSVSSYEQYF.

This clone was seen only once. J is TRBJ1-3 and V is TRBV18; no clear D gene. CDR1 is KGHSH and CDR2 is LQKENI in the germline V gene. V was pared by 1 base and J by 0 bases, with 10 bases between. The CDR3 sequence is 16 residues long. The CDR3 DNA reads as TGTGCCAGCTCACCACTTCCAAGAGGCTCTGGAAACACCATATATTTT. This translates into CASSPLPRGSGNTIYF. Using reference TRBV18 and TRBJ1-3 for the parts outside the CDR3, the full variable domain is NAGVMQNPRHLVRRRGQEARLRCSPMKGHSHVYWYRQLPEEGLKFMVYLQKENIIDESGMPKERFSAEFPKEGPSILRIQQVVRGDSAAYFCASSPLPRGSGNTIYFGEGSWLTVV.

The chain recombines TRBV5-1 with TRBJ2-2; a possible D gene is TRBD1 (5 bases). The CDR3 spans 16 residues. The germline V gene has CDR1 SGHRS and CDR2 YFSETQ. Trimming took 4 bases from V and 5 from J, leaving 18 bases between them. CDR3 DNA: TGCGCCAGCAGCGGTGACAGACTTCTAGGAACCGGGGAGCTGTTTTTT. Translation: CASSGDRLLGTGELFF.

This clone has just one count. This chain links TRBV28 with TRBJ2-5; 11 nucleotides match TRBD1. This CDR3 spans 18 amino acids. V trimming: 3 bases; J trimming: 5 bases; junction bases outside the gene matches: 14. Per the germline V gene, CDR1 is MDHEN and CDR2 is SYDVKM. CDR3 region: CASSFGTGQGGPRETQYF. In DNA form, the CDR3 reads TGTGCCAGCAGTTTCGGAACGGGACAGGGGGGCCCGCGGGAGACCCAGTACTTC.

The chain joins TRBV5-1 to TRBJ2-7, with TRBD1 as a possible D gene (6 bases). Germline V gene lookup returns CDR1 SGHRS and CDR2 YFSETQ. Trimming shortened V by 2 bases and J by 9 bases, and 15 bases separated the two germline ends. This CDR3 spans 13 amino acids. The CDR3 DNA is TGCGCCAGCAGCTTAGGACAGACTAAACCGCAGTACTTC. It specifies CASSLGQTKPQYF. Full variable domain (rest looked up from reference TRBV5-1 and TRBJ2-7): KAGVTQTPRYLIKTRGQQVTLSCSPISGHRSVSWYQQTPGQGLQFLFEYFSETQRNKGNFPGRFSGRQFSNSRSEMNVSTLELGDSALYLCASSLGQTKPQYFGPGTRLTVT.

The chain carries TRBV11-1 and TRBJ2-7, with 7 positions matching TRBD2. The CDR3 is 15 amino acids. Germline V gene data show CDR1 as SGHAT and CDR2 as FQDESV (reference sequence). J was trimmed by 4 bases and V by 0 bases; bases with no gene match: 6. The CDR3 protein is CASSLAAGRAYEQYF. Written as DNA, the CDR3 is TGTGCCAGCAGCTTAGCTGCTGGGAGGGCGTACGAGCAGTACTTC.

The rearrangement joins TRBV2 to TRBJ1-2; D perhaps matches TRBD1 (5 bases). The CDR3 is 15 residues long. Germline loops: CDR1 SNHLY, CDR2 FYNNEI. V lost 0 bases, J lost 4 bases, and 12 bases lay in between. Written as DNA, the CDR3 is TGTGCCAGCAGTGAAGCGCGGACGGGGGTCTATGGCTACACCTTC. Encoded protein: CASSEARTGVYGYTF.

This clone was seen just once. V gene TRBV6-6 combines with J gene TRBJ1-1; maybe TRBD1 (5 bases). Germline CDR1 MNHNY, CDR2 SVGAGI (reference sequence). The CDR3 loop spans 14 amino acids. Between the trimmed V and J ends, which lost 7 bases and 3 bases, there was a span of 15 bases. Here the CDR3 reads CASTDPRGYTEAFF. In DNA, the CDR3 is TGTGCCAGCACCGACCCAAGGGGTTACACTGAAGCTTTCTTT.

The table lists this clone with a count of one. The CDR3 sequence is CASSLYVGGNSPLHF. As DNA, the CDR3 is TGTGCCAGCTCACTATACGTCGGGGGTAATTCACCCCTCCACTTT. The chain carries TRBV18 and TRBJ1-6; TRBD1 is a possible D gene (5 bases). Germline values: CDR1 KGHSH, CDR2 LQKENI. The V and J ends lost 4 bases and 6 bases respectively, with 13 bases between them. This CDR3 is 15 amino acids long.